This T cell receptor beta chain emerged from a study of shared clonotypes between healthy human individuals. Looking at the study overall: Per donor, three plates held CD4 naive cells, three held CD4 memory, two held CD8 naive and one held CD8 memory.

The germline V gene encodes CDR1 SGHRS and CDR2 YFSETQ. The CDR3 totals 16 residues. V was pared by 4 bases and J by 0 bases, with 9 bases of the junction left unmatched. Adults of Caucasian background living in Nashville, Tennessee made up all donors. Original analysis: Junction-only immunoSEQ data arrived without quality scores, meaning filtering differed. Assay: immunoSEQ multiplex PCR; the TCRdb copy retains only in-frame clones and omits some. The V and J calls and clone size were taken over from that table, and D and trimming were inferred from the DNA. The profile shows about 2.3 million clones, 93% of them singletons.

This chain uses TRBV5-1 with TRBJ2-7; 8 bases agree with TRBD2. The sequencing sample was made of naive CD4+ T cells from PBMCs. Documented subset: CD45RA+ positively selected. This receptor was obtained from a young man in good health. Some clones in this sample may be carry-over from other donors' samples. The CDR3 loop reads CASSRSGRTSSYEQYF. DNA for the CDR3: TGCGCCAGCAGCAGAAGCGGGAGAACGTCCTCCTACGAGCAGTACTTC.